The 28 T cell receptor beta chains reported below all come from one sample, sequenced in a study of T cell responses to AZD1222 COVID-19 vaccine (dated by TCRdb to the early 2020s). The library was produced with the immunoSEQ multiplex PCR assay. As stored in TCRdb, this immuneACCESS dataset retains in-frame rearrangements with V and J assigned. A fraction of the clones does not appear; measured against another copy, unresolved V genes explain less than half of the discrepancy, and the remainder lacks a known reason. For this sample the table gives about 50,000 clones, of which 80% were detected only once. The top ten hold approximately 5.2% of the sample. Read against the paper, the sample's time point label means: about 28 days (+/-7) after the second vaccine dose. The material sequenced was peripheral blood, taken 28 days after the second AZD1222 dose. These receptors were collected from an adult who received the AZD1222 COVID-19 vaccine.

The rearrangement uses TRBV6-5 and TRBJ1-1, with D possibly matching TRBD1 (5 bases). CDR3 size: 13 residues. In germline, CDR1 is MNHEY, CDR2 SVGAGI. Trimming took 11 bases from V and 2 from J, leaving 15 bases between them. CDR3 sequence reads: CAVPDGTNTEAFF. CDR3 nucleotides: TGTGCCGTCCCGGACGGGACTAACACTGAAGCTTTCTTT.

The chain employs TRBV5-1 and TRBJ2-1; possibly TRBD1 for D (6 bases). This CDR3 has 16 residues. Trimming pared 0 bases from V and 1 base from J, leaving 11 bases between. CDR1 SGHRS and CDR2 YFSETQ come from the germline V gene. The CDR3 is CASSLVGAASYNEQFF. The CDR3 DNA reads as TGCGCCAGCAGCTTGGTGGGGGCCGCTTCCTACAATGAGCAGTTCTTC.

This clone was detected a few times. This chain uses TRBV6-5 with TRBJ1-1; tentatively, D is TRBD1 (5 bases). This CDR3 spans 14 amino acids. V was cut by 2 bases and J by 0 bases, with 7 bases left in between. Germline V gives CDR1 MNHEY, CDR2 SVGAGI. The CDR3 DNA reads TGTGCCAGCAGTTACGGGGGAATGAACACTGAAGCTTTCTTT. Translated, it gives CASSYGGMNTEAFF.

This chain links TRBV3-1 (or the pseudogene TRBV3-2) with TRBJ1-2; the D is unclear. V was trimmed by 4 bases and J by 3 bases, leaving 9 bases between them. CDR3 length: 13 residues. Germline CDR1 and CDR2: LGHDT and YNNKEL (reference sequence). The DNA of the CDR3 is TGTGCCAGCAGCCTAAAAGGAGACTATGGCTACACCTTC. It yields the protein CASSLKGDYGYTF.

This sequence joins TRBV27 and TRBJ2-3; no reliable D call. V gave up 6 bases and J gave up 1 base, with 14 bases separating them. This CDR3 is built from 15 residues. CDR1 MNHEY and CDR2 SMNVEV come from the germline V gene (reference sequence). The CDR3 spells CASRSRSLGTDTQYF. Here the CDR3 DNA reads TGTGCCAGCAGGTCTAGGAGTCTCGGCACAGATACGCAGTATTTT.

This chain joins TRBV5-4 and TRBJ2-1, with D perhaps matching TRBD1 or TRBD2 (5 bases each). CDR1 is SGHNT, CDR2 YYREEE, per germline (reference sequence). The CDR3 extends over 15 amino acids. V gave up 0 bases and J gave up 3 bases, with 10 bases separating them. The CDR3 spells CASSLGAGSYNEQFF. CDR3 nucleotide sequence: TGTGCCAGCAGCTTGGGGGCAGGGAGCTACAATGAGCAGTTCTTC.

Only a few counts were recorded for this clone. V gene TRBV25-1 combines with J gene TRBJ1-1, with 11 nucleotides matching TRBD1. The trim removed 3 bases at V and 9 bases at J, leaving 3 bases unmatched. The CDR3 contains 13 residues. Germline CDR1 MGHDK, CDR2 SYGVNS. The CDR3: CASSEDRGRQAFF. The CDR3 region has the DNA TGTGCCAGCAGTGAGGACAGGGGGCGCCAAGCTTTCTTT. Together with reference TRBV25-1 and TRBJ1-1, the CDR3 gives the full variable domain: EADIYQTPRYLVIGTGKKITLECSQTMGHDKMYWYQQDPGMELHLIHYSYGVNSTEKGDLSSESTVSRIRTEHFPLTLESARPSHTSQYLCASSEDRGRQAFFGQGTRLTVV.

This chain uses TRBV28 with TRBJ2-7, with D possibly TRBD1 on 6 matching bases. The CDR3 sequence is 14 residues long. V lost 1 base to trimming and J lost 9 bases, with 16 bases between them. In germline, CDR1 is MDHEN, CDR2 SYDVKM. As DNA, the CDR3 is TGTGCCAGCAGTTTATTGGGGGCTCCATCATGGCAGTACGTC. It encodes CASSLLGAPSWQYV.

V gene TRBV6-6 combines with J gene TRBJ2-3, with D maybe TRBD2 (5 bases). The CDR3 sequence is 12 residues long. With 0 bases removed from V and 11 bases from J, the gap between germline ends came to 9 bases. Germline loops: CDR1 MNHNY, CDR2 SVGAGI (reference sequence). CDR3 protein: CASSYSLSGQYF. The CDR3 nucleotides read TGTGCCAGCAGTTACTCCCTGAGCGGGCAGTATTTT.

The rearrangement links TRBV18 to TRBJ1-4; 7 bases are a match to TRBD1. Trimming removed 3 bases from V and 3 bases from J; junction bases left unmatched: 10. The CDR3 sequence is 17 residues long. From germline, CDR1 is KGHSH and CDR2 LQKENI. CDR3 amino acids: CASSPRDRGFANEKLFF. DNA of the CDR3: TGTGCCAGCTCACCGCGGGACAGAGGGTTCGCTAATGAAAAACTGTTTTTT.

This clone appeared a single time. This chain joins TRBV28 and TRBJ2-1; TRBD2 matches 7 bases. Trimming removed 6 bases from V and 6 bases from J; junction bases left unmatched: 5. The CDR3 runs to 13 residues. Germline assignment: CDR1 MDHEN and CDR2 SYDVKM. CDR3 coding DNA: TGTGCCAGCAGGGGAGGGGCTAGCAATGAGCAGTTCTTC. Encoded protein: CASRGGASNEQFF.

The J gene is TRBJ1-5, the V gene TRBV5-8; D is ambiguous. CDR1 SGHTS and CDR2 YDEGEE come from the germline V gene. V gave up 4 bases and J gave up 0 bases, with 5 bases separating them. The CDR3 sequence is 13 residues long. Written as DNA, the CDR3 is TGTGCCAGCAGCGGAAATAGCAATCAGCCCCAGCATTTT. Translation: CASSGNSNQPQHF.

V is TRBV29-1 and J is TRBJ2-2, with unresolved D. This CDR3 is built from 14 residues. Germline loops: CDR1 SQVTM, CDR2 ANQGSEA. V lost 4 bases and J lost 0, with 9 bases in between. The DNA for the CDR3 is TGCAGCGTTGCCGTCCAGCCGAACACCGGGGAGCTGTTTTTT. Protein: CSVAVQPNTGELFF.

V usage is TRBV19 and J usage is TRBJ2-5, with D possibly being TRBD2 (6 bases). The V end lost 0 bases, the J end lost 6 bases, and 11 bases lay between the germline ends. Germline V gene sequence: CDR1 LNHDA, CDR2 SQIVND (reference sequence). The CDR3 consists of 14 residues. The CDR3: CASSIDGGKKTQYF. The DNA for the CDR3 is TGTGCCAGTAGTATAGACGGGGGAAAGAAGACCCAGTACTTC.

The chain links TRBV7-3 to TRBJ2-1; D perhaps matches TRBD2 (6 bases). Germline V lookup: CDR1 SGHTA, CDR2 FQGTGA. This CDR3 is built from 15 residues. Deletions cut 5 bases from V and 8 bases from J, with 19 bases between. The CDR3 loop reads CASSRKAGFVHEQFF. CDR3 in DNA: TGTGCCAGCAGCCGTAAGGCGGGATTTGTTCATGAGCAGTTCTTC.

The V and J genes are TRBV10-3 and TRBJ1-6, with 10 bases matching TRBD1. Germline V gene lookup returns CDR1 ENHRY and CDR2 SYGVKD. This CDR3 is 17 amino acids long. Trimming removed 0 bases from V and 3 bases from J; junction bases left unmatched: 2. CDR3: CAISESGTGVYNSPLHF. The CDR3 DNA reads as TGTGCCATCAGTGAGTCAGGGACAGGGGTCTATAATTCACCCCTCCACTTT.

J is TRBJ1-5 and V is TRBV2; weak D call: TRBD1 (6 bases). The germline CDR1 and CDR2 sequences are SNHLY and FYNNEI. The CDR3 covers 14 residues. With 3 bases removed from V and 6 bases from J, the gap between germline ends came to 12 bases. CDR3 in DNA: TGTGCCAGCAGTGAGAGAGGGGGTGGTCAGCCCCAGCATTTT. Protein: CASSERGGGQPQHF.

The rearrangement links TRBV30 to TRBJ2-5, with D perhaps TRBD2 (6 bases). The V end was cut by 2 bases, the J end by 5 bases, with 15 bases between. CDR1 is GTSNPN and CDR2 is SVGIG in the germline V gene (reference sequence). There are 14 residues in the CDR3. The CDR3 is CAWSKGRAGETQYF. The DNA of the CDR3 is TGTGCCTGGAGTAAAGGACGCGCGGGGGAGACCCAGTACTTC.

This clone was observed a single time. The chain is built from TRBV11-2 and TRBJ2-3, with 14 bases aligning to TRBD2. The V gene's germline CDR1 is SGHAT and CDR2 FQNNGV. The CDR3 contains 18 residues. V dropped 4 bases and J dropped 0; count of bases not matched to a gene: 6. The CDR3 DNA sequence: TGTGCCAGCAGCTACTGGACTAGCGGGGGGACTAGCACAGATACGCAGTATTTT. Translating it yields CASSYWTSGGTSTDTQYF.

This chain uses TRBV7-8 with TRBJ1-5; weak D call: TRBD1 (5 bases). Germline-derived CDR1 and CDR2 are SGHVS and FQNEAQ. Trimming cost V 1 base and J 3 bases, with 10 bases left between them. The CDR3 is 15 amino acids. CDR3 bases: TGTGCCAGCAGCTTAGGGTCAGGGAACAATCAGCCCCAGCATTTT. This encodes CASSLGSGNNQPQHF.

The V gene is TRBV19, the J gene TRBJ2-2; 10 nucleotides align to TRBD2. Germline V gives CDR1 LNHDA, CDR2 SQIVND (reference sequence). V dropped 6 bases and J dropped 3; count of bases not matched to a gene: 4. The CDR3 runs to 15 residues. The CDR3 bases are TGTGCCAGTAGAAGACTAGCGGGCGACACCGGGGAGCTGTTTTTT. It is translated as CASRRLAGDTGELFF.

The rearrangement links TRBV9 to TRBJ1-2, with D tentatively TRBD1 (6 bases). The CDR3 is 16 amino acids. Germline lookup yields CDR1 SGDLS and CDR2 YYNGEE. Trimming stripped 4 bases from V and 0 bases from J, with 16 bases between. In DNA form, the CDR3 reads TGTGCCAGCAGCCGAGGGGGATCCAATCCTAACTATGGCTACACCTTC. As protein: CASSRGGSNPNYGYTF.

The chain has TRBV3-1 (or the pseudogene TRBV3-2) and TRBJ1-3; maybe TRBD1 (6 bases). This CDR3 is built from 17 residues. Germline V gene lookup returns CDR1 LGHDT and CDR2 YNNKEL (reference sequence). Trimming took off 1 base at V and 0 bases at J, with 13 bases between the two ends. The CDR3 coding sequence is TGTGCCAGCAGCCAAGCCGGGACAAGTTACTCTGGAAACACCATATATTTT. Translating gives CASSQAGTSYSGNTIYF.

The rearrangement links TRBV3-1 (or the pseudogene TRBV3-2) to TRBJ1-2; D is perhaps TRBD1 (5 bases). V lost 0 bases to trimming and J lost 1 base, with 12 bases between them. Germline V gene data show CDR1 as LGHDT and CDR2 as YNNKEL (reference sequence). CDR3 length: 16 amino acids. In DNA form, the CDR3 reads TGTGCCAGCAGCCAAGATGGGGCGGCCTTTAACTATGGCTACACCTTC. Its translation: CASSQDGAAFNYGYTF.

The chain couples TRBV7-3 to TRBJ1-1; D is unresolved. The ends were cut back, 0 bases at V and 3 bases at J, with 8 bases in the middle. The CDR3 extends over 14 amino acids. From germline, CDR1 is SGHTA and CDR2 FQGTGA. In DNA, the CDR3 is TGTGCCAGCAGCTTAACAGAGGACCACACTGAAGCTTTCTTT. This sequence encodes CASSLTEDHTEAFF.

This clone was detected only a few times. The chain combines TRBV10-2 with TRBJ2-2; 8 nucleotides agree with TRBD1. The CDR3 runs 17 residues. The V gene end was trimmed by 10 bases and the J gene end by 1 base; junction bases not matched to a gene: 14. Per the germline V gene, CDR1 is WSHSY and CDR2 is SAAADI. CDR3 sequence: CAIQPGGASLNTGELFF. For the CDR3, the DNA is TGCGCCATCCAGCCAGGGGGCGCTTCCTTGAACACCGGGGAGCTGTTTTTT.

The CDR3 bases are TGTGCCAGCTCAACAGGGGCGGGCTATAATTCACCCCTCCACTTT. Protein: CASSTGAGYNSPLHF. The rearrangement joins TRBV28 to TRBJ1-6; 7 bases are a match to TRBD1. Unmatched junction bases numbered 7, after V lost 8 bases and J lost 3 bases. Looked up from germline, CDR1 is MDHEN and CDR2 is SYDVKM. There are 15 residues in the CDR3.

The chain is built from TRBV3-1 (or the pseudogene TRBV3-2) and TRBJ1-2, with unresolved D. The CDR3 sequence is 14 residues long. Between the trimmed V and J ends, which lost 1 base and 2 bases, there was a span of 8 bases. Germline CDR1 LGHDT, CDR2 YNNKEL (reference sequence). The CDR3 sequence is CASSQVVRNYGYTF. The CDR3 bases are TGTGCCAGCAGCCAAGTGGTCAGAAACTATGGCTACACCTTC.